The rows below give T cell receptor beta chains drawn from one sample of a study of vaccination and CD4 T cells after COVID-19. No antigens are known for them. TCRdb re-analysed the PCR reads in MiXCR, keeping a single row per CDR3 protein. Found here are about 18,000 distinct CDR3 sequences, 51% of them singletons; the top ten hold approximately 22%. The sequencing used CD4+ T cells from blood, cultured in vitro, collected about 7 months after SARS-CoV-2 vaccination. These receptors were collected from a human donor who had recovered from COVID-19. The CDR3 runs from the conserved cysteine through the conserved F or W. The D gene is left open where the match is weak. Where a row states a size, it is once, few, many or the class of an expanded clone; other rows omit it.

>TRBJ2-3|TRBV7-3|few|.
TGTGCCAGCAGCTTAGTGGACACAGATACGCAGTATTTT
CASSLVDTDTQYF
>TRBJ2-1|TRBV20-1|.|TRBD1
TGCAGTGCTGACCGGGACAGGGGATTCAATGAGCAGTTCTTC
CSADRDRGFNEQFF
>TRBJ2-7|TRBV20-1|.|TRBD2
TGCAGTGCGGATAGCGGGAGCTCCTACGAGCAGTACTTC
CSADSGSSYEQYF
>TRBJ2-6|TRBV20-1|.|TRBD1
TGCAGTGCTACAGACAGGGTCGGGGCCAACGTCCTGACTTTC
CSATDRVGANVLTF
>TRBJ2-3|TRBV7-2|.|.
TGTGCCAGCAGCTTAGGGCTTCAGGGGACAGATACGCAGTATTTT
CASSLGLQGTDTQYF
>TRBJ2-7|TRBV15|few|.
TGTGCCACCAGCAGAGTGGGCAGCATGGCCTACGAGCAGTACTTC
CATSRVGSMAYEQYF
>TRBJ2-2|TRBV20-1|medium-sized|TRBD1
TGCAGTGCTAGAGTACAGGGGGCAAGCACCGGGGAGCTGTTTTTT
CSARVQGASTGELFF
>TRBJ1-2|TRBV12-3/TRBV12-4|.|.
TGTGCCAGCAGACGCGGGGCAGGGGAAGGCTACACCTTC
CASRRGAGEGYTF
>TRBJ2-5|TRBV7-9|.|TRBD2
TGTGCCAGCAGTCAAGCGGGGTGGGAGACCCAGTACTTC
CASSQAGWETQYF
>TRBJ2-7|TRBV12-5|.|.
TGTGCTAGTGGTTTGGTAGTTAAGCCTTCCTACGAGCAGTACTTC
CASGLVVKPSYEQYF
>TRBJ2-3|TRBV7-6|few|TRBD1
TGTGCCAGCAGCTTAGTGGTCCACAGGGGCGGAGATACGCAGTATTTT
CASSLVVHRGGDTQYF
>TRBJ1-5|TRBV11-2|.|TRBD1
TGTGCCAGCAGCTTGGACAGGGTTGGTCAGCCCCAGCATTTT
CASSLDRVGQPQHF
>TRBJ1-1|TRBV7-8|.|.
TGTGCCAGCAGCTTAGTTCCGGACGAAGCTTTCTTT
CASSLVPDEAFF
>TRBJ1-1|TRBV6-2/TRBV6-3|.|TRBD1
TGTGCCAGCACTCCGGGACAGGGGTACACTGAAGCTTTCTTT
CASTPGQGYTEAFF
>TRBJ2-2|TRBV2|.|.
TGTGCCAGCAGCGTTTACACCGGGGAGCTGTTTTTT
CASSVYTGELFF
>TRBJ1-2|TRBV12-3/TRBV12-4|.|TRBD1
TGTGCCAGCAGCCCCACTTGGACAGGGAGCTATGGCTACACCTTC
CASSPTWTGSYGYTF
>TRBJ2-7|TRBV19|.|.
TGTGCCAGTAGGTGGGGCGCCGGCGGCGAGCAGTACTTC
CASRWGAGGEQYF
>TRBJ2-7|TRBV2|.|.
TGTGCCAGCAGTGAAAGGGGCCCGAACGAGCAGTACTTC
CASSERGPNEQYF
>TRBJ2-5|TRBV6-2/TRBV6-3|.|TRBD1
TGTGCCAGCAGACAGGGGGCGCGGGATCAAGAGACCCAGTACTTC
CASRQGARDQETQYF
>TRBJ1-1|TRBV11-3|.|TRBD1
TGTGCCAGCAGCCGCAACAGGGGAATGAACACTGAAGCTTTCTTT
CASSRNRGMNTEAFF
>TRBJ1-3|TRBV7-6|.|TRBD1
TGTGCCAGCAGCTTAGCGACAGGGGCTGGAAACACCATATATTTT
CASSLATGAGNTIYF
>TRBJ1-2|TRBV7-2|.|TRBD1
TGTGCCAGCAGCAAAACAGGGGGCGGGTATGGCTACACCTTC
CASSKTGGGYGYTF
>TRBJ1-2|TRBV20-1|.|.
TGCAGTGTAACGGACGCTAACTATGGCTACACCTTC
CSVTDANYGYTF
>TRBJ2-7|TRBV7-2|.|.
TGTGCCAGCAGCTTAGCGGCGACTAGCTCCTACGAGCAGTACTTC
CASSLAATSSYEQYF
>TRBJ1-5|TRBV18|.|.
TGTGCCAGCTCACCAGCTCCCAATCAGCCCCAGCATTTT
CASSPAPNQPQHF
>TRBJ2-5|TRBV6-5|.|.
TGTGCCAGCAGTTCGGGGATGGAGACCCAGTACTTC
CASSSGMETQYF
>TRBJ2-5|TRBV7-2|.|TRBD2
TGTGCCAGCAGCTTAGGCATGCGGGAGAACCAGTACTTC
CASSLGMRENQYF
>TRBJ2-3|TRBV7-2|.|.
TGTGCCAGCAGCCTTGCGGGGAGCGCAGATACGCAGTATTTT
CASSLAGSADTQYF
>TRBJ2-3|TRBV20-1|.|TRBD2
TGCAGTGCTAAGATAGCGGGGGCTCAAGATACGCAGTATTTT
CSAKIAGAQDTQYF
>TRBJ2-1|TRBV9|.|.
TGTGCCAGCAGCGGTGGGGGCTCCCTCAATGAGCAGTTCTTC
CASSGGGSLNEQFF
>TRBJ1-2|TRBV2|.|.
TGTGCCAGCAGTGAATTCGGGCATGTGGGTGGCTACACCTTC
CASSEFGHVGGYTF
>TRBJ2-4|TRBV7-2|.|TRBD1
TGTGCCAGCAGCCTAAACCCAGGGGGTACGACCAAAAACATTCAGTACTTC
CASSLNPGGTTKNIQYF
>TRBJ1-5|TRBV15|.|.
TGTGCCACCAGCAGGTATCAGGCCGGTAGTCAGCCCCAGCATTTT
CATSRYQAGSQPQHF
>TRBJ1-5|TRBV20-1|.|TRBD1
TGCAGTGCTCCTCGCGGGACAGGGGGCTTATATAGCAATCAGCCCCAGCATTTT
CSAPRGTGGLYSNQPQHF
>TRBJ2-3|TRBV7-6|.|TRBD1
TGTGCCAGCAGCTTATTCCCTGCGGGTAGGGGGCGCGGACCTAGCACAGATACGCAGTATTTT
CASSLFPAGRGRGPSTDTQYF
>TRBJ2-3|TRBV7-3|few|.
TGTGCCAGCAGCCTTCGGACTACTGGTAGTATAGATACGCAGTATTTT
CASSLRTTGSIDTQYF
>TRBJ1-4|TRBV20-1|.|TRBD1
TGCAGTGCTTTAAGACAGGGGGGTGATGAAAAACTGTTTTTT
CSALRQGGDEKLFF
>TRBJ1-3|TRBV7-6|few|TRBD1
TGTGCCAGCAGCTTGGGACAGCCTGGAAACACCATATATTTT
CASSLGQPGNTIYF
>TRBJ2-3|TRBV7-2|few|TRBD2
TGTGCCAGCAGCCAACAAGCGGGGGCTAGCACAGATACGCAGTATTTT
CASSQQAGASTDTQYF
>TRBJ1-2|TRBV6-1|once|TRBD1
TGTGCCAGCAGGCGGGACAGGGGGGGAAACTATGGCTACACCTTC
CASRRDRGGNYGYTF
>TRBJ2-7|TRBV7-2|once|TRBD2
TGTGCCAGCAGCATAAGCGGGGGGGGAGAGCAGTACTTC
CASSISGGGEQYF
>TRBJ2-3|TRBV19|.|TRBD2
TGTGCCAGTAGACAGACCCCGGGACTAGCGGGAGCAATCGATACGCAGTATTTT
CASRQTPGLAGAIDTQYF
>TRBJ2-5|TRBV11-2|.|TRBD2
TGTGCCAGCAGCTTAGGCGTGGGCGGGGGGGTCGGGGAGACCCAGTACTTC
CASSLGVGGGVGETQYF
>TRBJ1-6|TRBV7-2|.|.
TGTGCCAGCAGCTCACAGGGAAGGTTCCACTCCTATAATTCACCCCTCCACTTT
CASSSQGRFHSYNSPLHF
>TRBJ2-3|TRBV20-1|.|TRBD1
TGCAGTGCTAGATCTCGACGCAGGGGGCGCACAGATACGCAGTATTTT
CSARSRRRGRTDTQYF
>TRBJ2-5|TRBV18|.|.
TGTGCCAGCTCACCACCAGGTATTGAGACCCAGTACTTC
CASSPPGIETQYF
>TRBJ2-5|TRBV10-3|.|.
TGTGCCATCAACTGTTTTGATGCGGGGCAACAAGAGACCCAGTACTTC
CAINCFDAGQQETQYF
>TRBJ1-1|TRBV7-9|few|.
TGTGCCAGCAGCTCCTTCGGAGGGATTCTGATAACTGAAGCTTTCTTT
CASSSFGGILITEAFF
>TRBJ1-6|TRBV6-1|few|.
TGTGCCAGCAGTACCAAGACGGGAGGTACACCCCTCCACTTT
CASSTKTGGTPLHF
>TRBJ2-7|TRBV6-2/TRBV6-3|.|.
TGTGCCAGCAGTTTCTGGGGCAGGAGCTCCTACGAGCAGTACTTC
CASSFWGRSSYEQYF
>TRBJ2-2|TRBV28|.|TRBD1
TGTGCCAGCAGCATTCAGGGGGCTGGGACCGGGGAGCTGTTTTTT
CASSIQGAGTGELFF
>TRBJ2-5|TRBV19|.|.
TGTGCCAGTAGCAAGACTGGAGTCGAAGAGACCCAGTACTTC
CASSKTGVEETQYF
>TRBJ2-7|TRBV18|.|.
TGTGCCAGCTCACCGCCCCGGGGACCCCTCTACGAGCAGTACTTC
CASSPPRGPLYEQYF
>TRBJ2-5|TRBV20-1|.|.
TGCAGTGCTAGAGAAGGGTCGGGGGTCTGGGAGACCCAGTACTTC
CSAREGSGVWETQYF
>TRBJ2-5|TRBV7-2|.|.
TGTGCCAGCAGCTTAGGTGGGGGGGCGAATGAAGAGACCCAGTACTTC
CASSLGGGANEETQYF
>TRBJ1-5|TRBV2|few|.
TGTGCCAGCAGTAACGGACTCAATCAGCCCCAGCATTTT
CASSNGLNQPQHF
>TRBJ2-7|TRBV6-5|.|TRBD1
TGTGCCAGCAGTTACCCCCCTAGACAGGGTAGAATGCACTACGAGCAGTACTTC
CASSYPPRQGRMHYEQYF
>TRBJ2-4|TRBV20-1|few|TRBD1
TGCAGTGTCGTAGGGGGCTTCTGGAACATTCAGTACTTC
CSVVGGFWNIQYF
>TRBJ2-5|TRBV6-1|few|.
TGTGCCAGCAGCACCGCAGGGTGGGCACAAGAGACCCAGTACTTC
CASSTAGWAQETQYF
>TRBJ2-7|TRBV7-9|.|TRBD2
TGTGCCAGCAGCCACATTAGCGGGGGCTCCTACGAGCAGTACTTC
CASSHISGGSYEQYF